This T cell receptor beta chain comes out of a study of technical replicates of blood from a handful of donors. This CDR3 is 13 amino acids long. CDR1 is SGHVS and CDR2 is FQNEAQ in the germline V gene. J gave up 4 bases and V 3 bases, and 0 bases lay outside the gene matches. Sequencing was performed with immunoSEQ multiplex PCR; in TCRdb, only in-frame clones are kept and a portion is missing. The table records around 10,000 clones, less than 95% of them present only once. This sequence was found in a human donor in good health. The source material was PBMCs. The rearrangement links TRBV7-8 to TRBJ2-7; 10 bases are a match to TRBD1. The CDR3 region is CASSLDRGYEQYF. In DNA form, the CDR3 reads TGTGCCAGCAGCTTGGACAGGGGGTACGAGCAGTACTTC. The full variable domain, rest sourced from reference TRBV7-8 and TRBJ2-7, is GAGVSQSPRYKVAKRGQDVALRCDPISGHVSLFWYQQALGQGPEFLTYFQNEAQLDKSGLPSDRFFAERPEGSVSTLKIQRTQQEDSAVYLCASSLDRGYEQYFGPGTRLTVT.